Included here is one TCR beta chain sequence, with context. Its antigen remains undetermined. No qualities accompany the bases; no much larger clone lies one base away. This record comes from a study of control samples from healthy donors and cancer patients (dated by TCRdb to 2020 to 2022). The CDR3 measures 14 amino acids from cysteine to phenylalanine. Only CDR3 DNA is held: 42 bases, read in frame from base 1. V drops 5 bases and J drops 6 bases, leaving 17 bases in between. As encoded in the germline V gene (reference sequence), CDR1 is MNHEY while CDR2 is SMNVEV. The library came from the immunoSEQ multiplex PCR assay. The immuneACCESS repertoire file appears here via TCRdb, limited to in-frame rearrangements. These files lack a portion of the clones; in checked studies, under half of the deficit traces to unresolved V genes, and the cause of the others is not known. The sample yields around 200,000 clones; 90% to 95% were counted once. The top ten clones comprise more than 1.1% of the sample.

This sequence uses TRBV27 and TRBJ2-7; the best D guess is TRBD2, with 6 bases matching. The material sequenced was blood. This clonotype was obtained from a man aged 18-30 years in good health. The DNA sequence is as follows: TGTGCCAGCAGTCTTACCGGGAGCACGGTCGAGCAGTACTTC. Translated, this is CASSLTGSTVEQYF.